This is a list of T cell receptor beta chains from one sample in a study of blood T cell repertoires in COVID-19. Some clones are missing from TCRdb's copy, which holds only in-frame ones; the method was immunoSEQ multiplex PCR. The data contain more than 300,000 clones, more than 70% of them singletons. Sequencing was carried out using peripheral blood. Source of these receptors: a woman aged 45 to 65 with acute or convalescent COVID-19. The CDR3 runs from the conserved cysteine through the conserved F or W. Size is omitted from some rows. Given values are once, few, many or a class for expanded clones.

size: once
V: TRBV7-8
CDR3: CASSFRDRGEKLFF

size: once
V: TRBV5-1
CDR3: CASSVDRSSYEQYF

size: NA
V: TRBV7-3
CDR3: CASSLSPVLTDTQYF

size: NA
V: TRBV24-1
CDR3: CATSDPGQERQETQYF

size: NA
V: TRBV19
CDR3: CASSIGAGGPYEQFF

size: NA
V: TRBV5-1
CDR3: CASSYLAGGPYEQYF

size: NA
V: TRBV28
CDR3: CAMKGREGVPSGEQFF

size: NA
V: TRBV5-4
CDR3: CASSWRLTSGSHEQFF

size: NA
V: TRBV5-1
CDR3: CASSLAGAGGEQYF

size: NA
V: TRBV5-8
CDR3: CATRDRVDQPQHF

size: few
V: TRBV5-1
CDR3: CASSLDGYNQPQHF

size: NA
V: TRBV6-4
CDR3: CASSDSIAWLAGYEQYF

size: NA
V: TRBV19
CDR3: CASRDLPGDTEAFF

size: NA
V: TRBV7-7
CDR3: CASSTQGAGELFF

size: NA
V: TRBV5-4
CDR3: CASSPGPSGRFHEQYF

size: NA
V: TRBV18
CDR3: CASSPFESWPQHF

size: NA
V: TRBV7-9
CDR3: CASRQDRVRSTEAFF

size: NA
V: TRBV11-2
CDR3: CASSHGLAGRGETQYF

size: NA
V: TRBV24-1
CDR3: CATSDPGQSYNEQFF

size: few
V: TRBV27
CDR3: CASSPFGGGTRDEQFF

size: NA
V: TRBV24-1
CDR3: CATSDSLLGQGNEQFF

size: NA
V: TRBV4-2
CDR3: CASSQEGLAGTDTQYF

size: NA
V: TRBV7-2
CDR3: CASSLPGSVDTQYF

size: NA
V: TRBV5-1
CDR3: CASSLLGTTVTGELFF

size: NA
V: TRBV20-1
CDR3: CSASLYEQYF

size: NA
V: TRBV2
CDR3: CASKTGGYQETQYF

size: NA
V: TRBV19
CDR3: CASSISRLRQVYGYTF

size: NA
V: TRBV7-2
CDR3: CASSLVMSVYGYTF

size: once
V: TRBV19
CDR3: CATRDRDTEAFF

size: NA
V: TRBV19
CDR3: CASSITGGETQYF

size: NA
V: TRBV7-9
CDR3: CASSSESSYNEQFF

size: NA
V: TRBV5-1
CDR3: CASSIDRVGNEQFF

size: NA
V: TRBV18
CDR3: CASSPNPQGSSGANVLTF

size: once
V: TRBV19
CDR3: CASSIPKRGPSSYNEQFF

size: NA
V: TRBV19
CDR3: CASRGRQGGQETQYF

size: NA
V: TRBV21-1
CDR3: CASSRTDEKLFF

size: NA
V: TRBV3-1/TRBV3-2
CDR3: CASSHRVGNTIYF

size: NA
V: TRBV27
CDR3: CASRQTPLSGNTIYF

size: NA
V: TRBV4-3
CDR3: CARGGNNSPLHF

size: NA
V: TRBV27
CDR3: CASSSPRDRGRGQYF

size: NA
V: TRBV28
CDR3: CASTNIIQGNEQFF

size: NA
V: TRBV10-3
CDR3: CATLRGARDTEAFF

size: NA
V: TRBV7-9
CDR3: CASSLGSSGSMMETQYF

size: NA
V: TRBV19
CDR3: CASSIVWERGELFF

size: once
V: TRBV19
CDR3: CASSTRTSGSGEQYF

size: once
V: TRBV6-5
CDR3: CASSYSSSGNQETQYF

size: NA
V: TRBV29-1
CDR3: CSVEEVSGISYEQYF

size: NA
V: TRBV5-4
CDR3: CASSLSGKETQYF

size: NA
V: TRBV3-1/TRBV3-2
CDR3: CASSQDFGQGQNIQYF

size: NA
V: TRBV7-9
CDR3: CASSLWRLTGEKGKLFF

size: NA
V: TRBV24-1
CDR3: CATSAIDITGELFF

size: NA
V: TRBV9
CDR3: CASSGTGTGGADTQYF

size: once
V: TRBV12-3/TRBV12-4
CDR3: CASSVGTAYEQYF

size: NA
V: TRBV11-2
CDR3: CASGGWSGETQYF

size: NA
V: TRBV2
CDR3: CASRGRTGDNQPQHF

size: NA
V: TRBV11-2
CDR3: CASSNYVFSPRDRRYEQYF

size: NA
V: TRBV2
CDR3: CASSSSGANSPLHF

size: NA
V: TRBV5-4
CDR3: CASSLAGGKDYGYTF

size: NA
V: TRBV29-1
CDR3: CSVIHRAEAFF